The next 16 T cell receptor beta chains were all read from a single sample in a study of T cells after posttransplantation cyclophosphamide. Clones were read by immunoSEQ multiplex PCR, and TCRdb kept only the in-frame ones, dropping some. The sample holds 9,500 to 15,000 clones, around 2.1% seen once. Treatment was busulfan-fludarabine conditioning, a marrow graft, and cyclophosphamide on days +3 and +4. This specimen was PBMCs, taken after allogeneic stem cell transplant with posttransplant cyclophosphamide. Receptor source: a young adult male patient who received an allogeneic stem cell transplant from a related donor, was CMV-positive, and had no GVHD. The graft donor may have contributed some T cells.

This clone is large. The rearrangement links TRBV27 to TRBJ1-2; D is undetermined. Germline V gives CDR1 MNHEY, CDR2 SMNVEV (reference sequence). The CDR3 runs to 14 residues. Deletions cut 3 bases from V and 0 bases from J, with 8 bases between. CDR3 sequence reads: CASSFSSTNYGYTF. For the CDR3, the DNA is TGTGCCAGCAGTTTTTCGAGTACTAACTATGGCTACACCTTC.

This clone was observed a handful of times. V is TRBV6-5 and J is TRBJ2-7, with D maybe TRBD1 (5 bases). V dropped 3 bases and J dropped 3 bases, with 9 bases sitting between them. Germline assignment: CDR1 MNHEY and CDR2 SVGAGI. This CDR3 contains 13 residues. CDR3 loop: CASSYHDSYEQYF. The CDR3, as DNA: TGTGCCAGCAGTTATCACGACAGCTACGAGCAGTACTTC.

This clone was counted between two and nine times. This chain connects TRBV15 to TRBJ1-5; D is ambiguous. Germline assignment: CDR1 LNHNV and CDR2 YYDKDF (reference sequence). With 0 bases removed from V and 3 bases from J, the gap between germline ends came to 9 bases. The CDR3 runs 15 residues. The CDR3 DNA follows: TGTGCCACCAGCAGAGATTTCCAGGCCAATCAGCCCCAGCATTTT. Amino acids: CATSRDFQANQPQHF.

This clone was found a few times. The chain uses TRBV4-3 and TRBJ2-3; D gene ambiguous. The CDR3 contains 15 residues. Germline V gives CDR1 LGHNA, CDR2 YSLEER. Trimming removed 4 bases from V and 4 bases from J, with 15 bases in between. CDR3 protein: CASSRERRPADTQYF. The DNA of the CDR3 is TGCGCCAGCAGCCGAGAACGGCGGCCGGCAGATACGCAGTATTTT.

This clone was counted a few times. This rearrangement joins TRBV5-1 to TRBJ2-1; D unresolved. The V end lost 8 bases, the J end lost 5 bases, and 17 bases lay between the germline ends. Per germline, CDR1 SGHRS and CDR2 YFSETQ. The length of the CDR3 is 14 residues. In DNA form, the CDR3 reads TGCGCCAGTCGAAGTACTACGGATGACAATGAGCAGTTCTTC. It specifies CASRSTTDDNEQFF.

In this sample, this clone turned up a few times. The V gene is TRBV6-6, the J gene TRBJ1-1; 7 positions match TRBD1. Germline V gene lookup returns CDR1 MNHNY and CDR2 SVGAGI (reference sequence). The CDR3 is made up of 15 amino acids. Unmatched junction bases numbered 12, after V lost 6 bases and J lost 5 bases. The CDR3 reads CASSADYRGWTEAFF. The CDR3 DNA reads TGTGCCAGCAGCGCGGATTACAGGGGATGGACTGAAGCTTTCTTT.

The V call is TRBV6-5, the J call TRBJ1-1, with D perhaps matching TRBD1 (6 bases). V gave up 0 bases and J gave up 5 bases, with 7 bases separating them. Germline CDR1 MNHEY, CDR2 SVGAGI. This CDR3 has 13 residues. The DNA for the CDR3 is TGTGCCAGCAGTTACTCGCAGGGGACTGAAGCTTTCTTT. The encoded protein is CASSYSQGTEAFF.

The gene calls are TRBV6-6 and TRBJ1-2, with 11 bases lining up with TRBD1. The J segment lost 3 bases and the V segment lost 6 bases, leaving 9 bases of the junction unmatched. The V gene's germline CDR1 is MNHNY and CDR2 SVGAGI (reference sequence). The CDR3 is 16 residues long. The CDR3 sequence is CASSLGQGASDYGYTF. The DNA of the CDR3 is TGTGCCAGCAGCCTCGGACAGGGGGCTTCTGACTATGGCTACACCTTC.

This clone was detected only a few times. V gene TRBV7-9 combines with J gene TRBJ2-1; 10 bases align to TRBD2. The CDR3 runs 15 residues. Per the germline V gene, CDR1 is SEHNR and CDR2 is FQNEAQ (reference sequence). Losses at the gene ends were 5 bases for V and 3 bases for J; bases not matched to a gene: 4. The DNA of the CDR3 is TGTGCCAGCAGCGCAGCGGGGGGGCTCTACAATGAGCAGTTCTTC. It encodes CASSAAGGLYNEQFF.

This chain uses TRBV6-5 with TRBJ2-3, with D perhaps TRBD2 (6 bases). Looked up from germline, CDR1 is MNHEY and CDR2 is SVGAGI. The ends were cut back, 3 bases at V and 4 bases at J, with 14 bases in the middle. The CDR3 runs to 15 residues. This CDR3 is CASSYNLIAADTQYF. The CDR3 DNA follows: TGTGCCAGCAGTTATAACCTCATAGCGGCAGATACGCAGTATTTT.

Only a few counts were recorded for this clone. The chain uses TRBV10-3 and TRBJ2-1; no reliable D call. Trimming took off 4 bases at V and 5 bases at J, with 9 bases between the two ends. This CDR3 has 13 residues. Germline CDR1 reads ENHRY; CDR2 reads SYGVKD. CDR3 coding DNA: TGTGCCATCAGTGCGCGGCTAGACAATGAGCAGTTCTTC. As protein: CAISARLDNEQFF.

The rearrangement uses TRBV19 and TRBJ2-7, with 9 nucleotides matching TRBD1. Germline CDR1 and CDR2: LNHDA and SQIVND (reference sequence). With V trimmed by 4 bases and J by 7 bases, 5 bases remained unmatched. The CDR3 consists of 13 residues. The CDR3 protein is CASSRADRGEQYF. For the CDR3, the DNA is TGTGCCAGTAGTAGAGCTGACAGGGGGGAGCAGTACTTC. Based on the CDR3 plus reference TRBV19 and TRBJ2-7, the full variable domain is DGGITQSPKYLFRKEGQNVTLSCEQNLNHDAMYWYRQDPGQGLRLIYYSQIVNDFQKGDIAEGYSVSREKKESFPLTVTSAQKNPTAFYLCASSRADRGEQYFGPGTRLTVT.

A few counts support this clone. The V call is TRBV7-8, the J call TRBJ1-5; D gene unclear. Germline V gives CDR1 SGHVS, CDR2 FQNEAQ. This CDR3 is 13 amino acids long. V was pared by 2 bases and J by 4 bases, with 6 bases between. Written as DNA, the CDR3 is TGTGCCAGCAGCTTATGGAGGAATCAGCCCCAGCATTTT. Protein sequence: CASSLWRNQPQHF.

The chain recombines TRBV10-3 with TRBJ2-5, with 7 bases fitting TRBD2. V shed 4 bases, J shed 5 bases, and the junction held 16 bases outside the gene matches. Looked up from germline, CDR1 is ENHRY and CDR2 is SYGVKD. The CDR3 covers 17 residues. CDR3 bases: TGTGCCATCAGTGTAAATGGCGGGAGAGGGCGCGGGGAGACCCAGTACTTC. It encodes CAISVNGGRGRGETQYF.

This clone was detected a few times. The genes are TRBV7-9 and TRBJ2-3, with 8 bases fitting TRBD2. The germline V gene has CDR1 SEHNR and CDR2 FQNEAQ (reference sequence). After removal of 5 bases from V and 2 bases from J, the junction contained 3 bases not matched to a gene. The CDR3 sequence is 14 residues long. CDR3 nucleotides: TGTGCCAGCAGCCCGCGGGGGGACACAGATACGCAGTATTTT. This sequence encodes CASSPRGDTDTQYF.

The rearrangement uses TRBV5-6 and TRBJ2-1; 8 bases align to TRBD1. The CDR3 covers 16 residues. V was pared by 3 bases and J by 7 bases, with 12 bases of the junction left unmatched. Germline assignment: CDR1 SGHDT and CDR2 YYEEEE. In nucleotides, the CDR3 is TGTGCCAGCAGCTGGAGGACAGGGATGAGTAAAAATGAGCAGTTCTTC. Its translation: CASSWRTGMSKNEQFF.